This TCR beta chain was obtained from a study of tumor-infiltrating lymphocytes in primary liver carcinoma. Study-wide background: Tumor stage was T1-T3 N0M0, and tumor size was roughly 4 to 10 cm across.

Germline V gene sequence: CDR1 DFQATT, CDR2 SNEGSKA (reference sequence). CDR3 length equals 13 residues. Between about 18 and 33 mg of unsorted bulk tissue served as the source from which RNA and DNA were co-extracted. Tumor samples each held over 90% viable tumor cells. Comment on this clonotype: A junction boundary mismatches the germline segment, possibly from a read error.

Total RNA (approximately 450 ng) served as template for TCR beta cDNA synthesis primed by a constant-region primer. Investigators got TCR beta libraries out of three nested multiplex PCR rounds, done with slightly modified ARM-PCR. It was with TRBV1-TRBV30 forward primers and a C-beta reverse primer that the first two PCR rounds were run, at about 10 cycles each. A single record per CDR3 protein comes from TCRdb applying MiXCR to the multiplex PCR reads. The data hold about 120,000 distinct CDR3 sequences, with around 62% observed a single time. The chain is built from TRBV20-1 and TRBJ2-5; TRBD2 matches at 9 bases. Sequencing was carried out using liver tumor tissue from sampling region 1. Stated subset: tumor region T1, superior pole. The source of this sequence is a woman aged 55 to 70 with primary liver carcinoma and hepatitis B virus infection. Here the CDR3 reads CSATTSGQETQCF. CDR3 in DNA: TGCAGTGCTACGACTAGCGGTCAAGAGACCCAGTGCTTC.